This T cell receptor (beta chain) was obtained from a study of regulatory T cells in long-lasting Graves disease (TCRdb year 2021). The study in broad terms: Newly diagnosed Graves' disease patients had taken antithyroid drugs for less than 3 months. The study was registered as a clinical trial and conducted in China. Patients with persistent Graves' disease were compared with patients with newly diagnosed Graves' disease using TCR sequencing and RNA sequencing of peripheral blood. TCR sequencing covered some 13 persistent and roughly 20 newly diagnosed Graves' disease patients, around 33 samples in total. The research as a whole found: Sequencing and analysis were restricted to the TCR beta chain. Persistent Graves' disease patients showed lower TCR Shannon entropy and fewer highly expanded clones than newly diagnosed patients, suggesting clonal expansion. Peripheral blood alone was examined, since thyroid tissue, which constituted the primary lesion, could not be accessed. The small sample size was acknowledged by the authors as a limitation that may reduce accuracy. Preferential use of TRBV28, TRBJ1-2 and TRBJ2-5 was observed in persistent disease, whereas TRBV20-1 and TRBJ2-1 were favored in newly diagnosed disease. A larger number of public clonotypes was shared among persistent patients (around 2,700) than among newly diagnosed patients (approximately 930).

Libraries were prepared through multiplex PCR. The run used an Illumina HiSeq 4000. CDR3 regions were amplified by Arm-PCR with iRepertoire HTBI primers to construct TCR beta libraries. Gel purification was performed on PCR products prior to sequencing. Under the source paper's analysis protocol: Across samples, 60 to 75 TRBV and around 15 TRBJ segments were identified and used for gene usage analysis of CDR3 amino acid clonotypes. COPE and FqMerger were used to merge the filtered high-quality paired reads into contigs. Contigs were aligned with BLAST to IMGT TRBV, TRBD and TRBJ reference genes, and CDR3 was defined per IMGT. Any clonotype with a frequency above 0.1% was counted as a highly expanded clone. Shannon entropy served as the measure of repertoire diversity, while the Gini coefficient captured V-J evenness. Clonotypes shared by more than one individual were considered public. TCRdb passed the public sequencing reads through fastp at Q25 and MiXCR, retaining productive beta sequences. One record per CDR3 amino acid sequence lists the most common genes and DNA. The V and J calls come from TCRdb's annotation, not from the publication. Across this sample there are fewer than 350,000 distinct CDR3 sequences, with 18% seen only once. The biggest ten clones account for about 36% of the sample.

CDR1 and CDR2, per the germline V gene, are SNHLY and FYNNEI. Taken from cysteine to phenylalanine, the CDR3 has 17 residues. The sequence is cut down to CDR3 DNA, 51 bases in frame from base 1. The sample's time point label, decoded: newly diagnosed GD, antithyroid drugs for less than 3 months. RNA was extracted from PBMCs in TRIzol for both TCR sequencing and RNA sequencing. The diagnosis of Graves' disease followed American Thyroid Association guidelines. The patients came from an endocrinology department in Xi'an, China. From each patient, roughly 9 milliliters of peripheral blood was collected into an EDTA anticoagulant tube. Ficoll Paque Plus density gradient separation was used to isolate PBMCs, and no further T cell sorting was done. An Agilent 2100 Bioanalyzer and agarose gel were used to assess RNA quality, and a NanoDrop 2000 was used to measure RNA concentration. This clonotype was seen many times. What this receptor recognizes is not known. At one boundary the junction diverges from the germline segment, which might be a read error.

Material: peripheral blood mononuclear cells (PBMCs), obtained at new diagnosis, from a patient treated with antithyroid drugs. This clonotype originated in a female donor with Graves disease. This chain is built from TRBV2 and TRBJ2-5; possibly the D gene is TRBD2, per 6 matching bases. The nucleotides are TGTGCCAGCGGACAAGGACTAAGAGATGTTTGGCAAGAGACCCAGCACTTC. Its product reads: CASGQGLRDVWQETQHF.